This record looks at one T cell receptor (beta chain) sequence and its context. Its target is not known. V was clipped by 0 bases and J by 12 bases, with 21 bases between them. Germline CDR1 is DFQATT and CDR2 is SNEGSKA (reference sequence). The CDR3 consists of 15 residues. This entry belongs to a study of T-cell reconstitution after alpha-beta-depleted transplantation in children. This sample's TCRbeta library carried unique molecular identifier barcodes. A single record per CDR3 protein comes from TCRdb applying MiXCR to the PCR reads. This table holds about 110,000 distinct CDR3 sequences, about a tenth found once. Study results and caveats: High day-60 TCRbeta diversity in some patients came from surviving recipient T cells and thymic progenitors. Newly made T cells mostly supplied T-cell counts and diversity one year after transplant. As was reported, about two months after transplant, alpha-beta T cells came from several hundred expanded graft clones.

The receptor comes from a boy aged 2 to 9 with acute lymphoblastic leukemia, due to receive a stem cell transplant. The specimen was PBMCs, collected before TCRalphabeta/CD19-depleted stem cell transplant. V and J are TRBV20-1 and TRBJ2-1; D gene ambiguous. CDR3 DNA sequence: TGCAGTGCTAGAGATAGAAAGGTATCGGTGGTTAGGCAGTTCTTC. Protein sequence: CSARDRKVSVVRQFF.